What follows are 28 T cell receptor beta chains derived from one specimen sequenced in a study of blood T cell repertoires in COVID-19. Libraries were prepared by immunoSEQ multiplex PCR; TCRdb keeps only in-frame clonotypes and omits some of them. The sample has some 59,000 clones, about four fifths seen once. The sequencing input was peripheral blood. The receptors derive from a woman aged 55-75 years with acute or convalescent COVID-19.

The chain has TRBV3-1 (or the pseudogene TRBV3-2) and TRBJ2-5; the D gene is possibly TRBD2 (6 bases). The V gene lost 3 bases and the J gene lost 2 bases, with 19 bases spanning the gap. The CDR3 runs 17 residues. Germline V gene data show CDR1 as LGHDT and CDR2 as YNNKEL (reference sequence). Here the CDR3 DNA reads TGTGCCAGCAGCCATCCCTGGAGGGGAGCACGGCAAGAGACCCAGTACTTC. Protein sequence: CASSHPWRGARQETQYF.

The rearrangement links TRBV5-1 to TRBJ1-5; TRBD1 might be the D (6 bases). The germline V gene has CDR1 SGHRS and CDR2 YFSETQ. Between the trimmed V and J ends, which lost 0 bases and 7 bases, there was a span of 11 bases. The CDR3 runs to 14 residues. CDR3 sequence (DNA): TGCGCCAGCAGCTTGGCGGGGGGCGGGCAGCCCCAGCATTTT. Translating gives CASSLAGGGQPQHF.

The chain has TRBV11-2 and TRBJ2-2; 7 bases agree with TRBD1. The CDR3 covers 16 residues. Looked up from germline, CDR1 is SGHAT and CDR2 is FQNNGV. After removal of 3 bases from V and 2 bases from J, the junction contained 6 bases not matched to a gene. The chain's CDR3 is CASSLLTGINTGELFF. The CDR3, as DNA: TGTGCCAGCAGCTTGTTGACAGGGATTAACACCGGGGAGCTGTTTTTT.

This rearrangement joins TRBV6-5 to TRBJ2-5, with 11 bases lining up with TRBD1. The CDR3 runs 13 residues. Germline values: CDR1 MNHEY, CDR2 SVGAGI. J gave up 5 bases and V 6 bases, and 2 bases lay outside the gene matches. The CDR3 here is CASSRDRGETQYF. For the CDR3, the DNA is TGTGCCAGCAGCCGGGACAGGGGGGAGACCCAGTACTTC.

CDR3 nucleotides: TGTGCCAGCAGCGAAACAGGGCACAGCAATCAGCCCCAGCATTTT. Translating gives CASSETGHSNQPQHF. This chain links TRBV2 with TRBJ1-5, with a weak D call TRBD1 (6 bases). CDR3 length: 15 residues. The germline V and J ends were trimmed by 6 bases and 1 base, with 13 bases remaining between them. Germline V lookup: CDR1 SNHLY, CDR2 FYNNEI.

As for this clone: This same CDR3 is encoded by further DNA sequences in the sample. The V gene is TRBV30, the J gene TRBJ1-6; 10 nucleotides agree with TRBD1. The V segment lost 5 bases and the J segment 7 bases; nucleotides outside the gene matches: 8. Germline CDR1 and CDR2: GTSNPN and SVGIG (reference sequence). This CDR3 spans 15 amino acids. CDR3 in amino acids: CAWARSGQGNSPLHF. The CDR3, as DNA: TGTGCCTGGGCTCGATCGGGACAGGGGAATTCACCCCTCCACTTT.

The chain has TRBV30 and TRBJ1-3; 8 bases are a match to TRBD1. CDR3 length: 14 amino acids. The V and J ends lost 2 bases and 7 bases, in that order; junction bases with no gene match: 7. CDR1 and CDR2 from the germline V gene are GTSNPN and SVGIG (reference sequence). CDR3 DNA: TGTGCCTGGAGTCCCGGACAGGGAGGGAACACCATATATTTT. Translated: CAWSPGQGGNTIYF.

The chain has TRBV24-1 and TRBJ1-2; possibly TRBD1 for D (5 bases). V dropped 10 bases and J dropped 2 bases, with 10 bases sitting between them. The germline gives CDR1 KGHDR, CDR2 SFDVKD. The CDR3 covers 12 residues. The CDR3 DNA reads TGTGCCACTTCGGACACCAACTATGGCTACACCTTC. It codes for CATSDTNYGYTF.

The chain joins TRBV4-1 to TRBJ2-3; perhaps TRBD1 as D (6 bases). Germline CDR1 reads MGHRA; CDR2 reads YSYEKL. The V end was cut by 0 bases, the J end by 6 bases, with 19 bases between. The CDR3 covers 17 residues. The CDR3 spells CASSQDLRGLATDTQYF. The CDR3 bases are TGCGCCAGCAGCCAAGATCTTAGGGGGTTGGCGACCGATACGCAGTATTTT.

This sequence joins TRBV6-1 and TRBJ2-4; 9 bases are shared with TRBD2. This CDR3 is built from 15 residues. V dropped 3 bases and J dropped 2; count of bases not matched to a gene: 2. Looked up from germline, CDR1 is MNHNS and CDR2 is SASEGT. CDR3 in amino acids: CASSEAGGPKNIQYF. DNA of the CDR3: TGTGCCAGCAGTGAGGCGGGGGGGCCCAAAAACATTCAGTACTTC.

This clone was picked up one time. The chain employs TRBV5-1 and TRBJ1-5, with 8 nucleotides matching TRBD1. Germline assignment: CDR1 SGHRS and CDR2 YFSETQ. The CDR3 is 14 amino acids. V lost 1 base to trimming and J lost 7 bases; unmatched junction nucleotides: 4. The chain's CDR3 is CASSLTTGVQPQHF. In DNA, the CDR3 is TGCGCCAGCAGCTTGACGACAGGGGTCCAGCCCCAGCATTTT.

The chain has TRBV7-6 and TRBJ2-7, with no clear D. In germline, CDR1 is SGHVS, CDR2 FNYEAQ. Trimming removed 4 bases at V and 3 bases at J, with 7 bases between. This CDR3 spans 12 amino acids. In nucleotides, the CDR3 is TGTGCCAGCAGCTCTCCCGGCTACGAGCAGTACTTC. It specifies CASSSPGYEQYF.

This clone appeared a few times. The rearrangement joins TRBV5-6 to TRBJ1-3; no clear D. Germline CDR1 SGHDT, CDR2 YYEEEE. This CDR3 has 14 residues. Deletions cut 4 bases from V and 0 bases from J, with 8 bases between. This CDR3 is CASSLRSSGNTIYF. DNA for the CDR3: TGTGCCAGCAGCCTACGGTCCTCTGGAAACACCATATATTTT.

J is TRBJ2-5 and V is TRBV28; 8 nucleotides align to TRBD2. CDR1 is MDHEN, CDR2 SYDVKM, per germline. The CDR3 totals 14 residues. V was clipped by 3 bases and J by 4 bases; unmatched bases: 4. The CDR3 DNA sequence: TGTGCCAGCAGTTTTAGCGGGACGGGAGAGACCCAGTACTTC. This sequence encodes CASSFSGTGETQYF.

The chain combines TRBV18 with TRBJ2-5, with TRBD1 as a possible D gene (5 bases). The length of the CDR3 is 12 residues. V lost 2 bases to trimming and J lost 5 bases, with 6 bases between them. Germline V lookup: CDR1 KGHSH, CDR2 LQKENI. The CDR3 loop reads CASSPNRETQYF. The CDR3 bases are TGTGCCAGCTCACCAAACAGGGAGACCCAGTACTTC.

This clone was seen once. The chain couples TRBV7-9 to TRBJ2-2, with 8 bases lining up with TRBD2. Germline CDR1 is SEHNR and CDR2 is FQNEAQ (reference sequence). This CDR3 has 17 amino acids. V shed 4 bases and J 8 bases; nucleotides not matched to a gene: 15. The CDR3 sequence: CASSSSRVGRARGELFF. CDR3 DNA: TGTGCCAGCAGCTCCTCCCGGGTCGGGAGGGCCCGGGGGGAGCTGTTTTTT.

The chain recombines TRBV18 with TRBJ2-3; the match to TRBD2 covers 8 bases. V lost 6 bases and J lost 5; bases outside the gene matches: 10. The CDR3 extends over 15 amino acids. The germline gives CDR1 KGHSH, CDR2 LQKENI. CDR3 bases: TGTGCCAGCTCTCCTAATCGGGGGGGCAGAGATACGCAGTATTTT. Residues: CASSPNRGGRDTQYF.

This chain uses TRBV3-1 (or the pseudogene TRBV3-2) with TRBJ2-5; 8 bases line up with TRBD1. The CDR3 length is 14 residues. CDR1 is LGHDT and CDR2 is YNNKEL in the germline V gene (reference sequence). Losses at the gene ends were 2 bases for V and 5 bases for J; bases not matched to a gene: 4. DNA of the CDR3: TGTGCCAGCAGCCAACAGGGGGCGGGGGAGACCCAGTACTTC. This codes for CASSQQGAGETQYF.

The genes are TRBV4-2 and TRBJ1-2; D is unresolved. Between the trimmed V and J ends, which lost 0 bases and 7 bases, there was a span of 9 bases. The CDR3 totals 13 residues. Germline CDR1 and CDR2: LGHNA and YNFKEQ. This CDR3 is CASSQDRGLGYTF. The CDR3 DNA follows: TGTGCCAGCAGCCAAGATAGAGGGCTTGGCTACACCTTC.

The chain carries TRBV28 and TRBJ2-7; possibly TRBD1 for D (7 bases). The CDR3 has 14 residues. Trimming cost V 6 bases and J 1 base, with 13 bases left between them. Germline values: CDR1 MDHEN, CDR2 SYDVKM. In DNA form, the CDR3 reads TGTGCCAGCAGGGCGGGACAGACATCCTACGAGCAGTACTTC. Protein sequence: CASRAGQTSYEQYF.

Only one count was recorded for this clone. The genes are TRBV18 and TRBJ2-7, with D perhaps matching TRBD2 (5 bases). Germline V gives CDR1 KGHSH, CDR2 LQKENI. V lost 2 bases and J 5 bases, leaving 13 bases between the germline ends. There are 14 residues in the CDR3. CDR3: CASSPTGYRDEQYF. CDR3 sequence (DNA): TGTGCCAGCTCACCAACGGGGTACCGAGACGAGCAGTACTTC. Looking up the rest from reference TRBV18 and TRBJ2-7 gives the full variable domain: NAGVMQNPRHLVRRRGQEARLRCSPMKGHSHVYWYRQLPEEGLKFMVYLQKENIIDESGMPKERFSAEFPKEGPSILRIQQVVRGDSAAYFCASSPTGYRDEQYFGPGTRLTVT.

The J gene is TRBJ2-7, the V gene TRBV27, with 7 positions matching TRBD1. Germline assignment: CDR1 MNHEY and CDR2 SMNVEV (reference sequence). The CDR3 totals 14 residues. Losses at the gene ends were 2 bases for V and 4 bases for J; bases not matched to a gene: 5. The CDR3 coding sequence is TGTGCCAGCAGTTTAATTCGGGACAGTTACGAGCAGTACTTC. Its protein product is CASSLIRDSYEQYF.

The chain employs TRBV5-6 and TRBJ1-1; the match to TRBD1 covers 10 bases. Losses at the gene ends were 3 bases for V and 5 bases for J; bases not matched to a gene: 13. Germline CDR1 reads SGHDT; CDR2 reads YYEEEE. The CDR3 spans 17 residues. CDR3 coding DNA: TGTGCCAGCAGCTACCGACAGGGGGCGCTGAAGGGGACTGAAGCTTTCTTT. Translation: CASSYRQGALKGTEAFF.

The genes are TRBV3-1 (or the pseudogene TRBV3-2) and TRBJ2-3, with 7 bases that match TRBD2. Looked up from germline, CDR1 is LGHDT and CDR2 is YNNKEL (reference sequence). V was clipped by 4 bases and J by 4 bases; unmatched bases: 8. The CDR3 length is 15 residues. CDR3 sequence: CASSLTSETPDTQYF. The CDR3 region has the DNA TGTGCCAGCAGCCTTACTAGCGAAACACCAGATACGCAGTATTTT.

V usage is TRBV7-8 and J usage is TRBJ1-5, with D possibly being TRBD1 (6 bases). The CDR3 covers 16 residues. CDR1 is SGHVS, CDR2 FQNEAQ, per germline. The V and J ends lost 1 base and 0 bases respectively, with 10 bases between them. The CDR3 bases are TGTGCCAGCAGCTTAGAGGGACAAAGTAGCAATCAGCCCCAGCATTTT. Protein product: CASSLEGQSSNQPQHF.

The rearrangement joins TRBV15 to TRBJ1-5; D gene unclear. Trimming took off 0 bases at V and 2 bases at J, with 11 bases between the two ends. This CDR3 comprises 16 residues. Germline lookup yields CDR1 LNHNV and CDR2 YYDKDF (reference sequence). This CDR3 reads CATSRDGRLRNQPQHF. CDR3 coding DNA: TGTGCCACCAGCAGAGATGGAAGACTTCGCAATCAGCCCCAGCATTTT.

This chain links TRBV6-5 with TRBJ1-4, with D perhaps matching TRBD1 (5 bases). The germline V gene has CDR1 MNHEY and CDR2 SVGAGI. The ends were cut back, 8 bases at V and 4 bases at J, with 17 bases in the middle. The CDR3 runs 15 residues. The CDR3 DNA reads TGTGCCAGCTCCAAAAGGGGCGGAATTAATGAAAAACTGTTTTTT. Protein sequence: CASSKRGGINEKLFF.

The gene calls are TRBV7-3 and TRBJ2-1, with D maybe TRBD2 (5 bases). The CDR3 is made up of 14 amino acids. CDR1 SGHTA and CDR2 FQGTGA come from the germline V gene. With 0 bases removed from V and 10 bases from J, the gap between germline ends came to 13 bases. The CDR3 nucleotides are TGTGCCAGCAGCTTAACAAATAATCCGGGAGAGCAGTTCTTC. Translating it yields CASSLTNNPGEQFF.